By sample fraction, the clone carrying this TCR beta chain is large. The antigen is undetermined. Normal lung was sampled as far from the tumour as possible, at least 3 cm. The V gene's germline CDR1 is LNHDA and CDR2 SQIVND (reference sequence). The V end lost 5 bases, the J end lost 7 bases, and 20 bases lay between the germline ends. The CDR3 length is 15 residues. Clones were read by immunoSEQ multiplex PCR, and TCRdb kept only the in-frame ones, dropping some. The profile shows 2,000 or so clones, 60% to 80% of them singletons. These data are taken from a study of immune cell composition in non-small cell lung cancer. In the study overall: Histologic subtype was mainly adenocarcinoma or squamous cell carcinoma. Study-wide results and caveats: Squamous carcinomas (75%) more often had tumour-associated clones >0.5% than adenocarcinomas (around 33%). TIL tumour reactivity correlated with maximal tumour-associated clone frequency in adenocarcinoma.

This clonotype originated in a human donor with non-small cell lung cancer. The chain employs TRBV19 and TRBJ1-2, with D perhaps matching TRBD1 (6 bases). Sequencing was done on a sample of non-adjacent lung tissue. The CDR3, as DNA: TGTGCCAGTAGTGTCCCTACAGGGATTAAAGTTGGCTACACCTTC. Residues: CASSVPTGIKVGYTF.